This T cell receptor (beta chain) came from a study of cytomegalovirus exposure and HLA in healthy donors. Both 60 Vbeta primers and 13 Jbeta primers went into the PCR. Profiled with immunoSEQ multiplex PCR; TCRdb holds only in-frame clones, not every one. Of 150,000 to 180,000 clones listed, about 85% were seen once; the top ten hold roughly 2.3%. This CDR3 comprises 16 residues. Germline assignment: CDR1 SGHRS and CDR2 YFSETQ. The junction had 10 bases not matched to a gene; V was cut back by 1 base and J by 8 bases. This TCR was sampled from a woman younger than 35 in good health and CMV-seronegative. V and J are TRBV5-1 and TRBJ1-4; 8 nucleotides align to TRBD1. Sequences were obtained from PBMCs. The CDR3 spells CASSLSPGGFIEKLFF. In DNA form, the CDR3 reads TGCGCCAGCAGCTTGAGTCCAGGGGGCTTCATCGAAAAACTGTTTTTT.